This is a list of T cell receptor beta chains from one sample in a study of blood T cell repertoires in COVID-19. Assay: immunoSEQ multiplex PCR; the TCRdb copy retains only in-frame clones and omits some. The sample includes approximately 110,000 clones, approximately 80% seen only once; the top ten take about 6.6%. Sequences were obtained from peripheral blood. Receptor source: a woman aged 50 to 60 with acute or convalescent COVID-19. Each CDR3 is given with its conserved first and last residue. The order of the fields is clone size, V gene, CDR3 protein. Only some rows state a clone size, as once, few, many or a class for expanded clones.

size: few; V: TRBV5-6; CDR3: CASRIRTGVGGYTF
size: NA; V: TRBV28; CDR3: CASSSPGAGMGEAFF
size: NA; V: TRBV18; CDR3: CASSPQGDSGNTIYF
size: NA; V: TRBV10-3; CDR3: CAISDRGDEQYF
size: NA; V: TRBV14; CDR3: CASSSTRLLAGAEQYF
size: NA; V: TRBV6-5; CDR3: CASSYSLGGAGGYTF
size: NA; V: TRBV14; CDR3: CASSSPRDSGANVLTF
size: once; V: TRBV11-2; CDR3: CASSPLRGSDTQYF
size: NA; V: TRBV5-1; CDR3: CASSSPGLAGGAEETQYF
size: NA; V: TRBV5-8; CDR3: CASSYRLASTDTQYF
size: NA; V: TRBV24-1; CDR3: CATSDLTSASTDTQYF
size: NA; V: TRBV6-6; CDR3: CASSPGTVRDQPQHF
size: few; V: TRBV12-5; CDR3: CASGLQGRGLETQYF
size: NA; V: TRBV19; CDR3: CASRGGAPKTEAFF
size: NA; V: TRBV5-8; CDR3: CASSLAFSGNTIYF
size: NA; V: TRBV21-1; CDR3: CASSKAPPLGSPLHF
size: once; V: TRBV19; CDR3: CASTRQGRSEGYTF
size: NA; V: TRBV30; CDR3: CAWSVGSFNNEQFF